Each of the 30 T cell receptor beta chains below was sequenced from the same sample in a study of T cell repertoires in cytomegalovirus infection. TCRdb ran MiXCR on the reads and lists one entry per CDR3 protein. The table shows approximately 700,000 distinct CDR3 sequences, with 35% to 45% occurring only once. The sample was PBMCs. These receptors were collected from a human donor in good health (CMV status not recorded). Some clones in this sample may be carry-over from other donors' samples.

The chain recombines TRBV27 with TRBJ2-7; no firm D call. The CDR3 covers 17 residues. The germline V and J ends were trimmed by 3 bases and 0 bases, with 18 bases remaining between them. Looked up from germline, CDR1 is MNHEY and CDR2 is SMNVEV (reference sequence). CDR3 region: CASSLSASFLSSYEQYF. The DNA of the CDR3 is TGTGCCAGCAGTTTGAGCGCCAGTTTCTTGAGCTCCTACGAGCAGTACTTC.

This clonotype has a handful of counts. V is TRBV28 and J is TRBJ1-6; D ambiguous. Per the germline V gene, CDR1 is MDHEN and CDR2 is SYDVKM. The CDR3 sequence is 16 residues long. Trimming left V 5 bases short and J 0 bases short, with 11 bases between. The CDR3, as DNA: TGTGCCAGCAGTCCCTACAGAAGCTCCTATAATTCACCCCTCCACTTT. It yields the protein CASSPYRSSYNSPLHF.

The chain joins TRBV20-1 to TRBJ1-4, with unresolved D. Per germline, CDR1 DFQATT and CDR2 SNEGSKA (reference sequence). Trimming shortened V by 0 bases and J by 4 bases, and 9 bases separated the two germline ends. This CDR3 spans 14 amino acids. Here the CDR3 DNA reads TGCAGTGCTAGAGATGAAGGGCGTAATGAAAAACTGTTTTTT. The encoded protein is CSARDEGRNEKLFF.

This chain connects TRBV6-1 to TRBJ1-1; D uncertain. In germline, CDR1 is MNHNS, CDR2 SASEGT. This CDR3 has 14 amino acids. Trimming stripped 3 bases from V and 1 base from J, with 9 bases between. CDR3 amino acids: CASSDIFRNTEAFF. CDR3 DNA sequence: TGTGCCAGCAGTGATATATTCAGGAACACTGAAGCTTTCTTT.

This clonotype was picked up many times. The chain combines TRBV7-2 with TRBJ1-2; D is undetermined. This CDR3 is built from 14 residues. The V end was cut by 7 bases, the J end by 0 bases, with 12 bases between. Germline lookup yields CDR1 SGHTA and CDR2 FQGNSA. DNA for the CDR3: TGTGCCAGCAAGGGCCCACCACCTAACTATGGCTACACCTTC. Its protein is CASKGPPPNYGYTF.

The rearrangement uses TRBV19 and TRBJ1-5, with no clear D. V lost 3 bases to trimming and J lost 2 bases, with 14 bases between them. Germline loops: CDR1 LNHDA, CDR2 SQIVND (reference sequence). The CDR3 length is 16 residues. This CDR3 is CASSIVLLSGNQPQHF. CDR3 coding DNA: TGTGCCAGTAGTATCGTACTCCTATCGGGCAATCAGCCCCAGCATTTT. The full variable domain, its missing parts supplied by reference TRBV19 and TRBJ1-5, is DGGITQSPKYLFRKEGQNVTLSCEQNLNHDAMYWYRQDPGQGLRLIYYSQIVNDFQKGDIAEGYSVSREKKESFPLTVTSAQKNPTAFYLCASSIVLLSGNQPQHFGDGTRLSIL.

The CDR3 nucleotides are TGTGCCAGTAGTGAGTTGGGGAGCTCCTACAATGAGCAGTTCTTC. Its protein is CASSELGSSYNEQFF. The chain combines TRBV19 with TRBJ2-1; D is possibly TRBD2 (5 bases). Germline V gives CDR1 LNHDA, CDR2 SQIVND (reference sequence). There are 15 residues in the CDR3. V was clipped by 5 bases and J by 0 bases, with 11 bases between them. Full variable domain (rest looked up from reference TRBV19 and TRBJ2-1): DGGITQSPKYLFRKEGQNVTLSCEQNLNHDAMYWYRQDPGQGLRLIYYSQIVNDFQKGDIAEGYSVSREKKESFPLTVTSAQKNPTAFYLCASSELGSSYNEQFFGPGTRLTVL.

Only one count was recorded for this clonotype. The chain links TRBV14 to TRBJ2-7; D remains ambiguous. The CDR3 runs to 16 residues. From germline, CDR1 is SGHDN and CDR2 FVKESK. V lost 1 base to trimming and J lost 0 bases, with 13 bases between them. The CDR3 protein is CASSQGVQWISYEQYF. In DNA, the CDR3 is TGTGCCAGCAGCCAAGGGGTGCAGTGGATCTCCTACGAGCAGTACTTC.

In regard to this clonotype: The junction shows a germline mismatch at one end, possibly a read error. V gene TRBV27 combines with J gene TRBJ2-5, with D perhaps given as TRBD1 or TRBD2 (5 bases each). The CDR3 is made up of 14 amino acids. Germline V CDR1 and CDR2: MNHEY, SMNVEV (reference sequence). The CDR3 region has the DNA TGTGCCAGCAGTTTAGGGTTTGAAGGGGAGACCCAGAACTTC. It encodes CASSLGFEGETQNF.

The gene calls are TRBV6-1 and TRBJ1-4; D remains ambiguous. From germline, CDR1 is MNHNS and CDR2 SASEGT. V shed 6 bases and J shed 8 bases, with 16 bases lying between them. This CDR3 has 14 residues. CDR3 coding DNA: TGTGCCAGCAGCCCGACCCTGACGGGGGAAAAACTGTTTTTT. Amino acid sequence: CASSPTLTGEKLFF.

This clonotype was observed at least ten times. This sequence joins TRBV7-2 and TRBJ2-1; D call uncertain. The V and J ends lost 2 bases and 10 bases respectively, with 18 bases between them. Germline values: CDR1 SGHTA, CDR2 FQGNSA. This CDR3 comprises 15 residues. CDR3 DNA sequence: TGTGCCAGCAGCTTAAGGGTAGCTGGAACGGCGGAGCAGTTCTTC. Its protein product is CASSLRVAGTAEQFF.

This clonotype was observed a handful of times. The V call is TRBV12-3 or TRBV12-4, the J call TRBJ2-7; D call uncertain. V was clipped by 5 bases and J by 6 bases, with 14 bases between them. The CDR3 loop spans 13 amino acids. The chain's CDR3 is CASSPTGLFEQYF. The CDR3 DNA reads as TGTGCCAGCAGTCCCACGGGTTTGTTCGAGCAGTACTTC.

This clonotype was seen a handful of times. The DNA of the CDR3 is TGTGCCAGCAGGCCGGCGGATTATAATTCACCCCTCCACTTT. Amino acids: CASRPADYNSPLHF. The V and J genes are TRBV7-9 and TRBJ1-6; D gene ambiguous. The CDR3 spans 14 residues. Looked up from germline, CDR1 is SEHNR and CDR2 is FQNEAQ (reference sequence). Trimming removed 6 bases at V and 4 bases at J, with 10 bases between.

The chain recombines TRBV5-1 with TRBJ1-3; no reliable D call. This CDR3 comprises 13 residues. Deletions cut 4 bases from V and 7 bases from J, with 12 bases between. CDR1 is SGHRS, CDR2 YFSETQ, per germline. The CDR3 sequence: CASSPDTRNTIYF. CDR3 DNA: TGCGCCAGCAGCCCAGACACCAGGAACACCATATATTTT.

A word on this clonotype: The junction shows a germline mismatch at one end, possibly a read error. This chain connects TRBV7-2 to TRBJ1-2; D gene uncertain. In germline, CDR1 is SGHTA, CDR2 FQGNSA. The CDR3 has 14 residues. CDR3 DNA sequence: TGTGCCAGCAGCTTAGGAAGGAGAGTCTATGTCTACACCTTC. This encodes CASSLGRRVYVYTF.

A few counts support this clonotype. The chain recombines TRBV6-5 with TRBJ1-1, with D perhaps TRBD1 (5 bases). V dropped 6 bases and J dropped 6 bases, with 14 bases sitting between them. Germline lookup yields CDR1 MNHEY and CDR2 SVGAGI. This CDR3 comprises 13 residues. The CDR3 nucleotides read TGTGCCAGCAGAGGCCCGCAGGGCCCTGAAGCTTTCTTT. Amino acids: CASRGPQGPEAFF.

The chain carries TRBV4-3 and TRBJ2-1, with D maybe TRBD2 (5 bases). V was pared by 0 bases and J by 3 bases, with 9 bases between. CDR1 and CDR2 (germline): LGHNA, YSLEER. The CDR3 runs to 15 residues. The CDR3 DNA sequence: TGCGCCAGCAGCCAAGACAGCGGCATCTACAATGAGCAGTTCTTC. It encodes CASSQDSGIYNEQFF.

This clonotype was observed many times. The V gene is TRBV25-1, the J gene TRBJ2-5; D gene unclear. V was clipped by 4 bases and J by 2 bases, with 8 bases between them. Germline CDR1 and CDR2: MGHDK and SYGVNS. The CDR3 contains 13 residues. CDR3 residues: CASSVVGQETQYF. CDR3 coding DNA: TGTGCCAGCAGTGTGGTCGGTCAAGAGACCCAGTACTTC. Full variable domain (missing parts from reference TRBV25-1 and TRBJ2-5): EADIYQTPRYLVIGTGKKITLECSQTMGHDKMYWYQQDPGMELHLIHYSYGVNSTEKGDLSSESTVSRIRTEHFPLTLESARPSHTSQYLCASSVVGQETQYFGPGTRLLVL.

To note about this clonotype: A read error may account for a junction end that differs from germline. The chain's CDR3 is CGSTTGTGGFSGANVLTF. In nucleotides, the CDR3 is TGTGGCAGTACCACCGGGACAGGGGGCTTCTCTGGGGCCAACGTCCTGACTTTC. The chain recombines TRBV19 with TRBJ2-6, with 12 bases aligning to TRBD1. CDR1 is LNHDA, CDR2 SQIVND, per germline (reference sequence). This CDR3 has 18 amino acids.

Written as DNA, the CDR3 is TGTGCCAGCTCACCCCAGGGGGCATCGTTGGAAGCTTTCTTT. As protein: CASSPQGASLEAFF. This rearrangement joins TRBV18 to TRBJ1-1; 8 positions agree with TRBD1. This CDR3 spans 14 amino acids. The junction had 8 bases not matched to a gene; V was cut back by 3 bases and J by 8 bases. CDR1 is KGHSH and CDR2 is LQKENI in the germline V gene.

This clonotype was detected ten times or more. The rearrangement joins TRBV7-2 to TRBJ1-2; D unclear. The CDR3 runs 13 residues. Per germline, CDR1 SGHTA and CDR2 FQGNSA. The ends were cut back, 6 bases at V and 5 bases at J, with 13 bases in the middle. The CDR3 DNA follows: TGTGCCAGCAGTCCCCAGGTGGGGTATGGCTACACCTTC. Translation gives CASSPQVGYGYTF.

This clonotype was observed many times. This chain links TRBV20-1 with TRBJ1-5; 9 bases line up with TRBD1. The V and J ends lost 1 base and 0 bases, in that order; junction bases with no gene match: 7. Germline values: CDR1 DFQATT, CDR2 SNEGSKA (reference sequence). The CDR3 runs 17 residues. CDR3 loop: CSARVPGQGNSNQPQHF. CDR3 DNA sequence: TGCAGTGCTAGAGTCCCGGGACAGGGAAATAGCAATCAGCCCCAGCATTTT.

This clonotype has at least ten counts. The V call is TRBV7-8, the J call TRBJ1-2, with D possibly being TRBD1 (5 bases). Trimming stripped 2 bases from V and 2 bases from J, with 15 bases between. The CDR3 is made up of 16 amino acids. The germline gives CDR1 SGHVS, CDR2 FQNEAQ. CDR3 nucleotide sequence: TGTGCCAGCAGCTTAAAGGGAGTCGGGGCGAACTATGGCTACACCTTC. Translating it yields CASSLKGVGANYGYTF.

This clonotype was observed a few times. The chain uses TRBV7-4 and TRBJ1-4; 8 positions agree with TRBD1. Germline V CDR1 and CDR2: SGHVT, SQSDAQ. CDR3 length equals 16 residues. J was trimmed by 8 bases and V by 0 bases; bases with no gene match: 8. CDR3 region: CASSLAEARGREKLFF. DNA of the CDR3: TGTGCCAGCAGCTTAGCGGAGGCCAGGGGGCGCGAAAAACTGTTTTTT.

This chain joins TRBV28 and TRBJ1-2; no clear D gene. The CDR3 is made up of 19 amino acids. Trimming pared 2 bases from V and 1 base from J, leaving 23 bases between. Germline V gene lookup returns CDR1 MDHEN and CDR2 SYDVKM. The CDR3 DNA sequence: TGTGCCAGCAGTTTAAGCCTCTGGGCGGAGGTCTCCATTAACTATGGCTACACCTTC. It translates to CASSLSLWAEVSINYGYTF.

This clonotype turned up a few times. The chain couples TRBV28 to TRBJ1-2, with a possible D match to TRBD1 (5 bases). Trimming left V 6 bases short and J 1 base short, with 18 bases between. The CDR3 consists of 16 residues. CDR1 is MDHEN, CDR2 SYDVKM, per germline. CDR3 region: CASRLGLARDNYGYTF. The DNA of the CDR3 is TGTGCCAGCAGGCTGGGCCTCGCCAGGGATAACTATGGCTACACCTTC.

The genes are TRBV27 and TRBJ1-1, with D uncertain. V dropped 3 bases and J dropped 6 bases, with 14 bases sitting between them. CDR1 and CDR2 from the germline V gene are MNHEY and SMNVEV (reference sequence). The CDR3 covers 14 residues. The CDR3 nucleotides are TGTGCCAGCAGTTTTGATCAGGCGGTGGCTGAAGCTTTCTTT. This sequence encodes CASSFDQAVAEAFF.

The chain couples TRBV19 to TRBJ2-3; 8 bases fit TRBD2. The CDR3 has 17 residues. With 8 bases clipped from V and 3 bases from J, the junction kept 16 bases outside the gene matches. Germline V gene sequence: CDR1 LNHDA, CDR2 SQIVND (reference sequence). The CDR3 spells CASSPRAAGGGTDTQYF. CDR3 in DNA: TGTGCCAGTTCCCCCCGCGCGGCGGGGGGCGGGACAGATACGCAGTATTTT.

The chain couples TRBV15 to TRBJ1-1, with D perhaps TRBD1 (6 bases). Germline-derived CDR1 and CDR2 are LNHNV and YYDKDF (reference sequence). The CDR3 is 16 amino acids. The V end lost 0 bases, the J end lost 10 bases, and 21 bases lay between the germline ends. The DNA for the CDR3 is TGTGCCACCAGCAGAGATGGCGGGGGCACCCAGGTACGAGCTTTCTTT. Translated, it gives CATSRDGGGTQVRAFF.

This clonotype was seen only a few times. J is TRBJ2-5 and V is TRBV7-8; D unresolved. The V end was cut by 2 bases, the J end by 4 bases, with 11 bases between. Per the germline V gene, CDR1 is SGHVS and CDR2 is FQNEAQ. This CDR3 contains 14 residues. The CDR3: CASSLLGSRETQYF. CDR3 DNA: TGTGCCAGCAGCTTACTTGGGTCCCGAGAGACCCAGTACTTC.